One T cell receptor (beta chain) is described in this entry. The data were taken from a study of OX40 agonist ivuxolimab in advanced cancers. Some clones are missing from TCRdb's copy, which holds only in-frame ones; the method was immunoSEQ multiplex PCR. Of approximately 10,000 clones listed, about 75% were seen once; the top ten hold roughly 29%. Between the trimmed V and J ends, which lost 0 bases and 4 bases, there was a span of 13 bases. The CDR3 runs 15 residues. Germline V gene data show CDR1 as GTSNPN and CDR2 as SVGIG (reference sequence). Sequenced material: CD4+ or CD8+ T cells sorted from blood, taken in a trial of the OX40 agonist ivuxolimab. The V call is TRBV30, the J call TRBJ1-5; D is possibly TRBD1 (5 bases). The sequence was obtained from an adult with an advanced solid tumor such as melanoma, head and neck, liver or kidney cancer. The CDR3 DNA reads TGTGCCTGGAGTGTGGTGGGGGATCGGAATCAGCCCCAGCATTTT. Its translation: CAWSVVGDRNQPQHF.